The 19 T cell receptor beta chains below all came from one sample that was sequenced in a study of blood T cell repertoires in COVID-19. The data were produced by immunoSEQ multiplex PCR, yet TCRdb's version contains in-frame clones alone and is incomplete. Of about 85,000 clones in the sample, 75% to 95% were seen once. Input material: peripheral blood. The receptors were gathered from a human donor with active COVID-19. The donor label of this sample is uncertain.

This rearrangement joins TRBV6-5 to TRBJ2-1, with 10 bases lining up with TRBD2. Germline V CDR1 and CDR2: MNHEY, SVGAGI. J lost 3 bases, V lost 5 bases, and 4 bases had no gene match. CDR3 length: 15 amino acids. The CDR3 is CASSPRTSGYNEQFF. CDR3 coding DNA: TGTGCCAGCAGTCCACGGACTAGCGGCTACAATGAGCAGTTCTTC.

The chain links TRBV3-1 (or the pseudogene TRBV3-2) to TRBJ2-2, with D maybe TRBD2 (6 bases). Germline V gene lookup returns CDR1 LGHDT and CDR2 YNNKEL (reference sequence). CDR3 length equals 15 residues. Deletions cut 5 bases from V and 2 bases from J, with 12 bases between. The CDR3 reads CASSSRRANTGELFF. The CDR3 coding sequence is TGTGCCAGCAGCTCTCGGAGGGCAAACACCGGGGAGCTGTTTTTT.

This clone came up a few times. The chain joins TRBV19 to TRBJ1-4, with 7 bases that match TRBD1. The trim removed 7 bases at V and 0 bases at J, leaving 8 bases unmatched. Germline values: CDR1 LNHDA, CDR2 SQIVND (reference sequence). The CDR3 runs 16 residues. CDR3 bases: TGTGCCAGTAAAAGAGGGGGCCTTGCAACTAATGAAAAACTGTTTTTT. It specifies CASKRGGLATNEKLFF.

The V call is TRBV3-1 (or the pseudogene TRBV3-2), the J call TRBJ2-1; 8 bases are shared with TRBD2. From germline, CDR1 is LGHDT and CDR2 YNNKEL (reference sequence). The CDR3 loop spans 17 amino acids. Trimming took 4 bases from V and 5 from J; bases not matched to a gene: 13. This CDR3 is CASSPRLGLVTHNEQFF. In nucleotides, the CDR3 is TGTGCCAGCAGCCCCCGGCTGGGACTAGTTACCCACAATGAGCAGTTCTTC.

The J gene is TRBJ2-7, the V gene TRBV28; 7 bases match TRBD1. J lost 6 bases, V lost 6 bases, and 11 bases had no gene match. The CDR3 has 14 residues. CDR1 and CDR2 (germline): MDHEN, SYDVKM. The CDR3 reads CASRLTGARGEQYF. For the CDR3, the DNA is TGTGCCAGCAGGCTCACAGGGGCACGGGGCGAGCAGTACTTC. Full variable domain (remainder filled in from reference TRBV28 and TRBJ2-7): DVKVTQSSRYLVKRTGEKVFLECVQDMDHENMFWYRQDPGLGLRLIYFSYDVKMKEKGDIPEGYSVSREKKERFSLILESASTNQTSMYLCASRLTGARGEQYFGPGTRLTVT.

This sequence joins TRBV18 and TRBJ2-3; D is unclear. V was clipped by 3 bases and J by 3 bases, with 4 bases between them. The CDR3 consists of 12 residues. CDR1 and CDR2 from the germline V gene are KGHSH and LQKENI. The CDR3 protein is CASSPSTDTQYF. The CDR3 DNA reads TGTGCCAGCTCACCCTCTACAGATACGCAGTATTTT.

The chain carries TRBV6-1 and TRBJ1-4; D gene ambiguous. V lost 4 bases and J lost 0, with 12 bases in between. The CDR3 consists of 16 residues. CDR1 is MNHNS and CDR2 is SASEGT in the germline V gene. The CDR3, as DNA: TGTGCCAGCAGTGGAAGCAGGTTCGCAACTAATGAAAAACTGTTTTTT. This translates into CASSGSRFATNEKLFF.

The J gene is TRBJ2-7, the V gene TRBV5-1; 8 nucleotides line up with TRBD1. CDR3 length equals 15 residues. Per germline, CDR1 SGHRS and CDR2 YFSETQ. With V trimmed by 4 bases and J by 2 bases, 8 bases remained unmatched. DNA of the CDR3: TGCGCCAGCAGCATGGCACCGGGACAGGCCTACGAGCAGTACTTC. Its translation is CASSMAPGQAYEQYF.

There are a few counts of this clone. J is TRBJ1-2 and V is TRBV4-1; 7 nucleotides align to TRBD1. CDR1 and CDR2 (germline): MGHRA, YSYEKL. The V segment lost 4 bases and the J segment 7 bases; nucleotides outside the gene matches: 12. This CDR3 contains 15 residues. The CDR3 region has the DNA TGCGCCAGCAGCCCCACACGAGGGGGCAGGGGTGGCTACACCTTC. Its protein is CASSPTRGGRGGYTF.

V gene TRBV11-2 combines with J gene TRBJ1-1; 7 bases line up with TRBD1. Looked up from germline, CDR1 is SGHAT and CDR2 is FQNNGV. Germline trimming cut 5 bases from V and 4 bases from J; bases unmatched to any gene: 10. The CDR3 has 15 amino acids. CDR3 sequence: CASSRATGRGTEAFF. The CDR3 DNA is TGTGCCAGCAGCCGGGCGACAGGGCGAGGCACTGAAGCTTTCTTT. Using reference TRBV11-2 and TRBJ1-1 for the parts outside the CDR3, the full variable domain is EAGVAQSPRYKIIEKRQSVAFWCNPISGHATLYWYQQILGQGPKLLIQFQNNGVVDDSQLPKDRFSAERLKGVDSTLKIQPAKLEDSAVYLCASSRATGRGTEAFFGQGTRLTVV.

This chain joins TRBV5-1 and TRBJ1-2; D unclear. The CDR3 contains 14 residues. The V and J ends lost 2 bases and 2 bases respectively, with 10 bases between them. CDR1 and CDR2 (germline): SGHRS, YFSETQ. CDR3 DNA: TGCGCCAGCAGCTTAACAGACGAAAACTATGGCTACACCTTC. It is translated as CASSLTDENYGYTF.

The CDR3 DNA follows: TGCGCCAGCAGCCAAACCACAGACTCTGGAAACACCATATATTTT. It yields the protein CASSQTTDSGNTIYF. This chain connects TRBV4-1 to TRBJ1-3; D uncertain. The CDR3 extends over 15 amino acids. CDR1 is MGHRA and CDR2 is YSYEKL in the germline V gene. With 2 bases removed from V and 0 bases from J, the gap between germline ends came to 8 bases.

V is TRBV7-3 and J is TRBJ1-1; possibly TRBD1 for D (6 bases). Germline CDR1 is SGHTA and CDR2 is FQGTGA. V lost 2 bases, J lost 6 bases, and 7 bases lay in between. The CDR3 length is 12 residues. The CDR3 sequence: CASSLEGAEAFF. The CDR3 nucleotides are TGTGCCAGCAGCTTAGAGGGGGCTGAAGCTTTCTTT.

A word on this clone: The sample has other DNA sequences that encode this CDR3 too. V gene TRBV5-6 combines with J gene TRBJ1-6; D not certain. Germline V gene sequence: CDR1 SGHDT, CDR2 YYEEEE. CDR3 length: 15 residues. V lost 2 bases to trimming and J lost 0 bases, with 6 bases between them. CDR3 in DNA: TGTGCCAGCAGCTTATCGGGCTCCTATAATTCACCCCTCCACTTT. Translated: CASSLSGSYNSPLHF.

The rearrangement joins TRBV19 to TRBJ2-1; TRBD2 matches at 8 bases. The trim removed 7 bases at V and 6 bases at J, leaving 5 bases unmatched. Per germline, CDR1 LNHDA and CDR2 SQIVND (reference sequence). The CDR3 has 13 residues. The CDR3 region has the DNA TGTGCCAGTACCCGGGGGGGGCGCAATGAGCAGTTCTTC. Translating gives CASTRGGRNEQFF.

The rearrangement joins TRBV5-6 to TRBJ1-1; 8 bases line up with TRBD1. The CDR3 runs to 13 residues. V dropped 4 bases and J dropped 8; count of bases not matched to a gene: 7. The germline CDR1 and CDR2 sequences are SGHDT and YYEEEE. The CDR3 here is CASSHDRGREAFF. The CDR3 coding sequence is TGTGCCAGCAGCCACGACAGGGGCAGGGAAGCTTTCTTT.

The chain combines TRBV7-3 with TRBJ2-3, with 8 bases lining up with TRBD2. V lost 9 bases to trimming and J lost 5 bases; unmatched junction nucleotides: 10. In germline, CDR1 is SGHTA, CDR2 FQGTGA. This CDR3 comprises 14 residues. CDR3 residues: CASSAAGGGDTQYF. The CDR3 region has the DNA TGTGCCAGTAGCGCGGCGGGGGGCGGAGATACGCAGTATTTT. The full variable domain, its missing parts supplied by reference TRBV7-3 and TRBJ2-3, is GAGVSQTPSNKVTEKGKYVELRCDPISGHTALYWYRQSLGQGPEFLIYFQGTGAADDSGLPNDRFFAVRPEGSVSTLKIQRTERGDSAVYLCASSAAGGGDTQYFGPGTRLTVL.

The chain carries TRBV19 and TRBJ1-5; D unclear. The CDR3 runs to 15 residues. CDR1 is LNHDA and CDR2 is SQIVND in the germline V gene (reference sequence). With 3 bases removed from V and 4 bases from J, the gap between germline ends came to 13 bases. The CDR3 DNA is TGTGCCAGTAGTATTAACGGGGTTGGAAATCAGCCCCAGCATTTT. It yields the protein CASSINGVGNQPQHF.

The V and J genes are TRBV2 and TRBJ2-1, with D perhaps TRBD2 (6 bases). The CDR3 totals 15 residues. V dropped 1 base and J dropped 0 bases, with 7 bases sitting between them. Germline values: CDR1 SNHLY, CDR2 FYNNEI. CDR3 sequence reads: CASSEVGGSYNEQFF. CDR3 DNA sequence: TGTGCCAGCAGTGAAGTGGGGGGCTCCTACAATGAGCAGTTCTTC.